The 32 T cell receptor beta chains below come from one sample, sequenced in a study of blood T cell repertoires in COVID-19. Sequenced by immunoSEQ multiplex PCR; TCRdb stores in-frame clones only, minus some. The sample yields roughly 240,000 clones, 82% seen once. The sequencing input was peripheral blood. Receptor source: an elderly woman with acute or convalescent COVID-19.

Turning to this clone: This same CDR3 is encoded by further DNA sequences in the sample. The CDR3 nucleotides are TGCAGCGTTGAAGGTAGAAACTATGGCTACACCTTC. It encodes CSVEGRNYGYTF. The V gene is TRBV29-1, the J gene TRBJ1-2; no definite D call. The germline V gene has CDR1 SQVTM and CDR2 ANQGSEA. The length of the CDR3 is 12 residues. V was shortened by 1 base and J by 2 bases, with 5 bases between the two germline ends. The full variable domain, its missing parts supplied by reference TRBV29-1 and TRBJ1-2, is SAVISQKPSRDICQRGTSLTIQCQVDSQVTMMFWYRQQPGQSLTLIATANQGSEATYESGFVIDKFPISRPNLTFSTLTVSNMSPEDSSIYLCSVEGRNYGYTFGSGTRLTVV.

The chain carries TRBV7-9 and TRBJ1-5, with 8 bases aligning to TRBD1. CDR3 length: 15 residues. Germline CDR1 and CDR2: SEHNR and FQNEAQ (reference sequence). J gave up 4 bases and V 4 bases, and 6 bases lay outside the gene matches. CDR3 loop: CASSSDRGLNQPQHF. The CDR3 DNA reads TGTGCCAGCAGCTCCGACAGGGGTTTAAATCAGCCCCAGCATTTT. Filled out from reference TRBV7-9 and TRBJ1-5, the complete variable domain reads DTGVSQNPRHKITKRGQNVTFRCDPISEHNRLYWYRQTLGQGPEFLTYFQNEAQLEKSRLLSDRFSAERPKGSFSTLEIQRTEQGDSAMYLCASSSDRGLNQPQHFGDGTRLSIL.

The chain combines TRBV6-5 with TRBJ1-2; 8 bases are a match to TRBD1. CDR1 and CDR2 from the germline V gene are MNHEY and SVGAGI. This CDR3 has 14 amino acids. V dropped 7 bases and J dropped 7; count of bases not matched to a gene: 11. CDR3 residues: CASNVGTGGGGYTF. The CDR3 nucleotides read TGTGCCAGCAACGTGGGAACAGGGGGGGGTGGCTACACCTTC.

The chain combines TRBV28 with TRBJ1-1; D is possibly TRBD1 (5 bases). V lost 7 bases, J lost 1 base, and 10 bases lay in between. The germline V gene encodes CDR1 MDHEN and CDR2 SYDVKM. The CDR3 is made up of 13 amino acids. CDR3 amino acids: CASKLTANTEAFF. The CDR3 DNA is TGTGCCAGCAAGTTGACAGCGAACACTGAAGCTTTCTTT.

V gene TRBV4-1 combines with J gene TRBJ2-1, with TRBD2 matching over 12 bases. CDR1 is MGHRA and CDR2 is YSYEKL in the germline V gene. Losses at the gene ends were 3 bases for V and 4 bases for J; bases not matched to a gene: 13. This CDR3 has 19 amino acids. In nucleotides, the CDR3 is TGCGCCAGCAGCCACAGAGGGCTAGCGGGGGGGCAAGCTTACAATGAGCAGTTCTTC. The encoded protein is CASSHRGLAGGQAYNEQFF.

The rearrangement links TRBV6-4 to TRBJ1-1; possible D gene TRBD1, 5 bases. This CDR3 region has 17 residues. The ends were cut back, 2 bases at V and 5 bases at J, with 21 bases in the middle. Germline CDR1 MRHNA, CDR2 SNTAGT. The CDR3 DNA sequence: TGTGCCAGCAGTGACCCTACTTATTCGCAGGGAGGAACTGAAGCTTTCTTT. Translated, it gives CASSDPTYSQGGTEAFF.

The DNA of the CDR3 is TGTGCCAGCTCACCACCGGGACAGGGTTCCTCTGAAGCTTTCTTT. Amino acid sequence: CASSPPGQGSSEAFF. The V call is TRBV18, the J call TRBJ1-1; 9 nucleotides line up with TRBD1. The CDR3 is made up of 15 amino acids. J gave up 6 bases and V 0 bases, and 5 bases lay outside the gene matches. In germline, CDR1 is KGHSH, CDR2 LQKENI.

The chain carries TRBV4-2 and TRBJ1-2; 7 nucleotides line up with TRBD1. The length of the CDR3 is 13 residues. Germline V lookup: CDR1 LGHNA, CDR2 YNFKEQ. V dropped 7 bases and J dropped 7; count of bases not matched to a gene: 9. The CDR3 region has the DNA TGTGCCAGCACCCAGCAGGGGGTAGGTGGCTACACCTTC. Translating gives CASTQQGVGGYTF.

The rearrangement joins TRBV5-1 to TRBJ1-3, with no clear D. The length of the CDR3 is 14 residues. Germline loops: CDR1 SGHRS, CDR2 YFSETQ. Deletions cut 1 base from V and 1 base from J, with 6 bases between. DNA for the CDR3: TGCGCCAGCAGCTTGTCGGTATCTGGAAACACCATATATTTT. Translation gives CASSLSVSGNTIYF.

This sequence joins TRBV19 and TRBJ1-4, with 11 nucleotides matching TRBD1. The CDR3 runs 15 residues. Germline V gives CDR1 LNHDA, CDR2 SQIVND (reference sequence). V lost 5 bases and J lost 7; bases outside the gene matches: 6. The CDR3 spells CASSHRTGGPEKLFF. The CDR3 DNA is TGTGCCAGTAGTCACCGGACAGGGGGCCCTGAAAAACTGTTTTTT.

This chain uses TRBV5-1 with TRBJ2-2; D perhaps matches TRBD2 (6 bases). This CDR3 has 15 amino acids. With 3 bases removed from V and 0 bases from J, the gap between germline ends came to 9 bases. Germline CDR1 is SGHRS and CDR2 is YFSETQ. CDR3 sequence (DNA): TGCGCCAGCAGCTCTGGACTAACGAACACCGGGGAGCTGTTTTTT. It encodes CASSSGLTNTGELFF.

This clone has a handful of counts. The gene calls are TRBV7-2 and TRBJ2-1, with TRBD2 matching over 10 bases. This CDR3 region has 14 residues. The V and J ends lost 5 bases and 6 bases, in that order; junction bases with no gene match: 4. Germline-derived CDR1 and CDR2 are SGHTA and FQGNSA. The chain's CDR3 is CASSGSGRFNEQFF. CDR3 nucleotides: TGTGCCAGCAGCGGTAGCGGGAGGTTCAATGAGCAGTTCTTC.

J is TRBJ1-1 and V is TRBV6-5; D is possibly TRBD1 (5 bases). Looked up from germline, CDR1 is MNHEY and CDR2 is SVGAGI. Trimming pared 7 bases from V and 2 bases from J, leaving 17 bases between. The CDR3 is made up of 15 amino acids. CDR3 region: CASIPSGGVNTEAFF. For the CDR3, the DNA is TGTGCCAGCATCCCCAGTGGGGGGGTAAACACTGAAGCTTTCTTT.

The chain uses TRBV6-2 or TRBV6-3 and TRBJ1-1; 9 bases map to TRBD1. The CDR3 covers 15 residues. CDR1 MNHEY and CDR2 SVGEGT come from the germline V gene. The ends lost 6 bases at V and 1 base at J; junction bases unmatched: 6. The CDR3: CASSLPTGGNTEAFF. The CDR3 DNA follows: TGTGCCAGCAGCCTCCCGACAGGGGGGAACACTGAAGCTTTCTTT.

The V and J genes are TRBV30 and TRBJ1-2; D is possibly TRBD1 (6 bases). Germline assignment: CDR1 GTSNPN and CDR2 SVGIG (reference sequence). There are 15 residues in the CDR3. V was shortened by 1 base and J by 4 bases, with 16 bases between the two germline ends. The CDR3 loop is CAWSGLPGQSYGYTF. The CDR3 coding sequence is TGTGCCTGGAGTGGATTACCAGGACAGAGCTATGGCTACACCTTC.

This clone came up once. The chain has TRBV28 and TRBJ1-5; 9 positions agree with TRBD1. Germline V lookup: CDR1 MDHEN, CDR2 SYDVKM. CDR3 size: 20 residues. J gave up 1 base and V 2 bases, and 15 bases lay outside the gene matches. Here the CDR3 reads CASSLTPGQGGSRSNQPQHF. The CDR3 DNA reads as TGTGCCAGCAGTTTAACCCCGGGACAGGGCGGGTCGAGGAGCAATCAGCCCCAGCATTTT.

This chain's CDR3 is CASSEGSAGGPDEQYF. The CDR3 DNA follows: TGTGCCAGCAGTGAAGGGTCGGCGGGAGGGCCCGACGAGCAGTACTTC. The rearrangement joins TRBV6-1 to TRBJ2-7; TRBD2 aligns across 9 bases. The CDR3 contains 16 residues. Trimming took 1 base from V and 5 from J; bases not matched to a gene: 9. Germline V CDR1 and CDR2: MNHNS, SASEGT.

This clone was counted once. The CDR3 region has the DNA TGTGCCAGCAGCCAAGTCCGGGGGGAAAATGAGCAGTTCTTC. Its protein product is CASSQVRGENEQFF. This chain links TRBV4-2 with TRBJ2-1; 7 bases map to TRBD2. CDR1 is LGHNA, CDR2 YNFKEQ, per germline. This CDR3 is 14 amino acids long. Trimming removed 1 base from V and 7 bases from J; junction bases left unmatched: 4.

J is TRBJ2-3 and V is TRBV9, with D maybe TRBD1 (6 bases). Germline values: CDR1 SGDLS, CDR2 YYNGEE. The CDR3 runs 14 residues. V was pared by 2 bases and J by 2 bases, with 9 bases between. The CDR3: CASSVTGNTDTQYF. CDR3 bases: TGTGCCAGCAGCGTTACAGGGAACACAGATACGCAGTATTTT.

The CDR3 sequence: CASSGGYEQFF. The CDR3 DNA reads as TGTGCCAGCAGCGGGGGCTATGAGCAGTTCTTC. This sequence joins TRBV9 and TRBJ2-1; D is possibly TRBD1 (5 bases). V lost 3 bases and J 8 bases, leaving 6 bases between the germline ends. Germline V CDR1 and CDR2: SGDLS, YYNGEE. The CDR3 runs 11 residues.

The chain links TRBV30 to TRBJ1-4; D gene uncertain. Germline V gene data show CDR1 as GTSNPN and CDR2 as SVGIG (reference sequence). Deletions cut 3 bases from V and 7 bases from J, with 18 bases between. The CDR3 contains 15 residues. The CDR3 DNA sequence: TGTGCCTGGAGCCCTCTGTGGACTCGGGGTGAAAAACTGTTTTTT. As protein: CAWSPLWTRGEKLFF. The full variable domain, with the rest looked up from reference TRBV30 and TRBJ1-4, is SQTIHQWPATLVQPVGSPLSLECTVEGTSNPNLYWYRQAAGRGLQLLFYSVGIGQISSEVPQNLSASRPQDRQFILSSKKLLLSDSGFYLCAWSPLWTRGEKLFFGSGTQLSVL.

The genes are TRBV6-2 or TRBV6-3 and TRBJ2-5; possible D gene TRBD2, 7 bases. V was clipped by 2 bases and J by 6 bases, with 13 bases between them. From germline, CDR1 is MNHEY and CDR2 SVGEGT. The CDR3 loop spans 14 amino acids. The CDR3 DNA reads as TGTGCCAGCAGTTACGGTGGGGGGGCCAAGACCCAGTACTTC. Translating gives CASSYGGGAKTQYF.

The chain recombines TRBV7-9 with TRBJ2-7; TRBD1 matches at 7 bases. The CDR3 runs 15 residues. The germline gives CDR1 SEHNR, CDR2 FQNEAQ (reference sequence). Trimming cost V 3 bases and J 5 bases; bases outside gene matches: 10. The DNA of the CDR3 is TGTGCCAGCAGCTTCTCCGGGACAGAGGCTAACGAGCAGTACTTC. It codes for CASSFSGTEANEQYF. Combining the CDR3 with reference TRBV7-9 and TRBJ2-7 gives the whole variable domain DTGVSQNPRHKITKRGQNVTFRCDPISEHNRLYWYRQTLGQGPEFLTYFQNEAQLEKSRLLSDRFSAERPKGSFSTLEIQRTEQGDSAMYLCASSFSGTEANEQYFGPGTRLTVT.

The V call is TRBV27, the J call TRBJ1-1; a weak D match, TRBD1 (5 bases). Trimming removed 5 bases from V and 2 bases from J, with 12 bases in between. Germline V gives CDR1 MNHEY, CDR2 SMNVEV (reference sequence). The length of the CDR3 is 14 residues. CDR3 sequence (DNA): TGTGCCAGCAGTAGTCGACAGAGAAACACTGAAGCTTTCTTT. Its protein is CASSSRQRNTEAFF.

V usage is TRBV27 and J usage is TRBJ2-7; 8 nucleotides line up with TRBD1. V lost 4 bases, J lost 4 bases, and 9 bases stayed unmatched. Germline CDR1 and CDR2: MNHEY and SMNVEV (reference sequence). The CDR3 covers 15 residues. In DNA form, the CDR3 reads TGTGCCAGCAGTTACCGGACAGGGCTTGAATACGAGCAGTACTTC. Protein: CASSYRTGLEYEQYF.

The chain is built from TRBV7-9 and TRBJ2-1; 7 bases agree with TRBD1. Germline trimming cut 2 bases from V and 4 bases from J; bases unmatched to any gene: 5. This CDR3 contains 15 residues. Germline CDR1 and CDR2: SEHNR and FQNEAQ (reference sequence). CDR3: CASSLRDSPYNEQFF. The CDR3 bases are TGTGCCAGCAGCTTAAGGGACAGTCCTTACAATGAGCAGTTCTTC.

The chain links TRBV7-8 to TRBJ2-7; 10 nucleotides match TRBD1. V was clipped by 5 bases and J by 5 bases; unmatched bases: 6. CDR3 length: 14 amino acids. Per the germline V gene, CDR1 is SGHVS and CDR2 is FQNEAQ. CDR3 in amino acids: CASSRGTGDDEQYF. The CDR3 coding sequence is TGTGCCAGCAGCCGTGGGACAGGGGATGACGAGCAGTACTTC. The complete variable domain, with remaining parts taken from reference TRBV7-8 and TRBJ2-7, reads GAGVSQSPRYKVAKRGQDVALRCDPISGHVSLFWYQQALGQGPEFLTYFQNEAQLDKSGLPSDRFFAERPEGSVSTLKIQRTQQEDSAVYLCASSRGTGDDEQYFGPGTRLTVT.

The chain carries TRBV28 and TRBJ1-1; possible D gene TRBD1, 5 bases. Germline loops: CDR1 MDHEN, CDR2 SYDVKM. V lost 3 bases to trimming and J lost 0 bases, with 11 bases between them. This CDR3 region has 15 residues. CDR3 protein: CASSFSQGMNTEAFF. CDR3 sequence (DNA): TGTGCCAGCAGTTTCAGTCAGGGCATGAACACTGAAGCTTTCTTT.

This sequence joins TRBV19 and TRBJ2-3; 11 nucleotides line up with TRBD1. Germline V gene sequence: CDR1 LNHDA, CDR2 SQIVND (reference sequence). After removal of 3 bases from V and 6 bases from J, the junction contained 2 bases not matched to a gene. The CDR3 is made up of 14 amino acids. CDR3 bases: TGTGCCAGTAGTATCCGGGACAGGGGGGATACGCAGTATTTT. It translates to CASSIRDRGDTQYF.

J is TRBJ2-7 and V is TRBV7-9; possibly TRBD1 for D (5 bases). The V and J ends lost 4 bases and 5 bases respectively, with 15 bases between them. CDR1 SEHNR and CDR2 FQNEAQ come from the germline V gene (reference sequence). The CDR3 spans 14 residues. The CDR3 region has the DNA TGTGCCAGCAGCTCGACCCCGACAGTGAACGAGCAGTACTTC. It translates to CASSSTPTVNEQYF.

The chain couples TRBV7-2 to TRBJ2-1; maybe TRBD2 (5 bases). There are 15 residues in the CDR3. Looked up from germline, CDR1 is SGHTA and CDR2 is FQGNSA. Deletions cut 1 base from V and 0 bases from J, with 7 bases between. The CDR3 protein is CASSLERSSYNEQFF. CDR3 DNA sequence: TGTGCCAGCAGCTTAGAGCGGAGCTCCTACAATGAGCAGTTCTTC.

V is TRBV3-1 (or the pseudogene TRBV3-2) and J is TRBJ2-1; 9 nucleotides agree with TRBD1. Germline lookup yields CDR1 LGHDT and CDR2 YNNKEL (reference sequence). The ends lost 7 bases at V and 7 bases at J; junction bases unmatched: 11. The CDR3 is 15 residues long. The CDR3 bases are TGTGCCAGCACCAAAACAGGGGGCGCAGGAAATGAGCAGTTCTTC. It codes for CASTKTGGAGNEQFF.